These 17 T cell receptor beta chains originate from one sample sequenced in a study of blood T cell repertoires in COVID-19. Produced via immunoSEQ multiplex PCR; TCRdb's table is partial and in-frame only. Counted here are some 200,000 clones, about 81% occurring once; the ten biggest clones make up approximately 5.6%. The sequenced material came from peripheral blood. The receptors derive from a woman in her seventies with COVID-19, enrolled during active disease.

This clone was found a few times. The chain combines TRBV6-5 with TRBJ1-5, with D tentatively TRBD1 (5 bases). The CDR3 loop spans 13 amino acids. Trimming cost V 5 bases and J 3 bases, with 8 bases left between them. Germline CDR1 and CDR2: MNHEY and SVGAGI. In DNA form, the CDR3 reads TGTGCCAGCAGTCCACAGGTCAATCAGCCCCAGCATTTT. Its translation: CASSPQVNQPQHF.

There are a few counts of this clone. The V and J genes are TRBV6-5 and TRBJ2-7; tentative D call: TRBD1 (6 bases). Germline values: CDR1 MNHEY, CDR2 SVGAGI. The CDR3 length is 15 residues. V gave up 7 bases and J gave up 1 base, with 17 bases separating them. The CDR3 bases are TGTGCCAGCACCCCCAGGGGAGAAACTTCCTACGAGCAGTACTTC. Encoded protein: CASTPRGETSYEQYF.

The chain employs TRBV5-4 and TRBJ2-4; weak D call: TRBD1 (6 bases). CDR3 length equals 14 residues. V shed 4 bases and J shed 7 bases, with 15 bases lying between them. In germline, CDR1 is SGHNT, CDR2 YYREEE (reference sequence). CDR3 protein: CASSVQGSVNIQYF. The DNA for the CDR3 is TGTGCCAGCAGCGTGCAGGGGTCCGTTAACATTCAGTACTTC.

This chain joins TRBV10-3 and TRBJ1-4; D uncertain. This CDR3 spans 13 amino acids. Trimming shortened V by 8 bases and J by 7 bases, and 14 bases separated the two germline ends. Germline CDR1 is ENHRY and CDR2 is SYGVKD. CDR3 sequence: CAIGNLGGEKLFF. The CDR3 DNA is TGTGCCATCGGAAATCTGGGAGGTGAAAAACTGTTTTTT.

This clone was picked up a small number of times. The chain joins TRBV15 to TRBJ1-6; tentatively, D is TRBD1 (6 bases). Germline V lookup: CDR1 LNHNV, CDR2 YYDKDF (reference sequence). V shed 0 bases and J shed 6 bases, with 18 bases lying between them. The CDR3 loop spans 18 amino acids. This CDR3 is CATSRDRRTQGSNSPLHF. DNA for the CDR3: TGTGCCACCAGCAGAGATCGAAGGACACAGGGAAGTAATTCACCCCTCCACTTT.

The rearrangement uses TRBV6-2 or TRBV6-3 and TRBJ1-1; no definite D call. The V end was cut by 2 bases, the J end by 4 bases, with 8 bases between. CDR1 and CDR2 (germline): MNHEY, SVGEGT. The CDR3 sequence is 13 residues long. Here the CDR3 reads CASSYARGTEAFF. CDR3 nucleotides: TGTGCCAGCAGTTACGCCCGAGGCACTGAAGCTTTCTTT.

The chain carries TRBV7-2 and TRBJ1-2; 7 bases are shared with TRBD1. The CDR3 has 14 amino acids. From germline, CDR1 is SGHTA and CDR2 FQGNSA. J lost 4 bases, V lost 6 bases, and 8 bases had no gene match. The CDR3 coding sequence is TGTGCCAGCAGTTTGACAGGGTCCCTCTATGGCTACACCTTC. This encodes CASSLTGSLYGYTF.

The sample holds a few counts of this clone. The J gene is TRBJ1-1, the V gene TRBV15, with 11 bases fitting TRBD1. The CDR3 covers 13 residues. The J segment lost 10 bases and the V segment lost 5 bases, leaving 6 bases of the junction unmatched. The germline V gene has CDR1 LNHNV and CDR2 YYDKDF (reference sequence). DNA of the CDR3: TGTGCCACCAGCCCGCGGGGACAGGGGGTAGCTTTCTTT. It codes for CATSPRGQGVAFF.

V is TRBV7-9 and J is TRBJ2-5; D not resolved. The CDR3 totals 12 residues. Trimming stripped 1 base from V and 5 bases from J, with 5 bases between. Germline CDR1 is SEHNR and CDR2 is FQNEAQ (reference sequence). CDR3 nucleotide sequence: TGTGCCAGCAGCTTAGACGGGGAGACCCAGTACTTC. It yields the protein CASSLDGETQYF.

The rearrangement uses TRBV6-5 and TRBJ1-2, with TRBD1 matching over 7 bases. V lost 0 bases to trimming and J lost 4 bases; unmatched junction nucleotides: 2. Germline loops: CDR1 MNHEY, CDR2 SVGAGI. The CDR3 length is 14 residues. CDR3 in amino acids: CASSYSRQGYGYTF. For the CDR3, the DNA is TGTGCCAGCAGTTACTCCCGACAGGGCTATGGCTACACCTTC.

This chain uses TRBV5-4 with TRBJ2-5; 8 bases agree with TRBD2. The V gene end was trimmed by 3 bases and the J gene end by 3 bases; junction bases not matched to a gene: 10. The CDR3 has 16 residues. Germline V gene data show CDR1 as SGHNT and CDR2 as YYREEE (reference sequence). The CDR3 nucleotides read TGTGCCAGCAGCTATCTAAGGACTAGCTTTAAAGAGACCCAGTACTTC. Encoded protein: CASSYLRTSFKETQYF.

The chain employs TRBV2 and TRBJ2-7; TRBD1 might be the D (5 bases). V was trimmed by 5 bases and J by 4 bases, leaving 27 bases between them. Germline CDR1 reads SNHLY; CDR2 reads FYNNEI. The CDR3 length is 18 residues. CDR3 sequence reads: CASSSPVGVQSDPYEQYF. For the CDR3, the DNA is TGTGCCAGCAGTTCCCCGGTAGGGGTCCAGTCGGATCCTTACGAGCAGTACTTC.

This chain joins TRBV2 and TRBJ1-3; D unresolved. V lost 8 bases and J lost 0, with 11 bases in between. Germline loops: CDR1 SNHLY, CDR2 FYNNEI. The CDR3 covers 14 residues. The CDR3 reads CASATAYSGNTIYF. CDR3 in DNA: TGTGCCAGCGCTACCGCTTACTCTGGAAACACCATATATTTT.

DNA of the CDR3: TGTGCCAGCAGCTCCCAACAGGGTTACGAGCAGTACTTC. Its protein product is CASSSQQGYEQYF. The chain carries TRBV3-1 (or the pseudogene TRBV3-2) and TRBJ2-7, with D possibly matching TRBD1 (6 bases). In germline, CDR1 is LGHDT, CDR2 YNNKEL (reference sequence). The CDR3 totals 13 residues. V dropped 5 bases and J dropped 4 bases, with 12 bases sitting between them.

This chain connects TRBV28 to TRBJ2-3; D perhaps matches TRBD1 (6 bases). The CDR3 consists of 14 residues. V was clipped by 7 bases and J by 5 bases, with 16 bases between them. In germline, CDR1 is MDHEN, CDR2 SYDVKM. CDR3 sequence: CASNSPGAGDTQYF. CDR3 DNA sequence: TGTGCCAGCAACTCTCCAGGGGCGGGAGATACGCAGTATTTT.

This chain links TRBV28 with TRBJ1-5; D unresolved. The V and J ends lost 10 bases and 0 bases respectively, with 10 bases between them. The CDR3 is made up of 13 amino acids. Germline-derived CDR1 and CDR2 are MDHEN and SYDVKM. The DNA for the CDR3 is TGTGCCACCTTCGGGAGTAGCAATCAGCCCCAGCATTTT. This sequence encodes CATFGSSNQPQHF.

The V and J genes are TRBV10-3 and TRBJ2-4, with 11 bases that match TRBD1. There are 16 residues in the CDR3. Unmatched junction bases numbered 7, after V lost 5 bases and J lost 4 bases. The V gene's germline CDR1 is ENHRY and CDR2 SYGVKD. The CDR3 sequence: CAISPGQGGVKNIQYF. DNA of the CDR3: TGTGCCATCAGTCCGGGACAGGGGGGGGTAAAAAACATTCAGTACTTC.